This T cell receptor (beta chain) comes out of a study of a mutant IDH1 vaccine in newly diagnosed glioma. As for the study in general: The first vaccination came 4-6 weeks after radiotherapy alone, or with temozolomide cycles. Most patients had radiochemotherapy with temozolomide before enrollment; others had one alone.

This clone was detected a few times. Its cognate antigen is unknown. Time point specified: week 35, safety follow-up. Vaccinated patients received 300 ug of mutant IDH1 20-mer peptide per dose, with topical imiquimod. Astrocytomas that were new, WHO grade 3 or 4, IDH1-mutant and ATRX-lost were present in the donors. Generated by immunoSEQ multiplex PCR, the TCRdb table keeps only in-frame clones and is missing some. The sample includes roughly 44,000 clones, around 81% of them seen just once. This CDR3 has 15 amino acids. The ends lost 5 bases at V and 8 bases at J; junction bases unmatched: 11. The V gene's germline CDR1 is MNHNY and CDR2 SVGAGI (reference sequence).

Sequences were derived from PBMCs, sampled from a glioma patient whose treatment included an IDH1 peptide vaccine. This clonotype originated in a woman aged 40-49 years with glioma. Some clones in this sample may be carry-over from other donors' samples. The chain carries TRBV6-6 and TRBJ1-4; 7 bases are shared with TRBD1. The CDR3 reads CASSPLDRPMEKLFF. CDR3 nucleotides: TGTGCCAGCAGTCCCTTGGACAGGCCGATGGAAAAACTGTTTTTT.